Below, one T cell receptor beta chain is given with its context. The antigen remains undetermined. The repertoire was sequenced with immunoSEQ multiplex PCR; TCRdb's copy has only in-frame clones and lacks some. This table holds 60,000 to 70,000 clones, 70% to 80% found once. The record originates from a study of radiotherapy plus CTLA-4 blockade in lung cancer. V was pared by 6 bases and J by 7 bases, with 5 bases of the junction left unmatched. CDR1 and CDR2 (germline): DFQATT, SNEGSKA (reference sequence). The CDR3 has 11 residues. Study-level points and caveats: Tumor-origin TCR clones grew in blood after radiotherapy plus ipilimumab. The best prediction of response reportedly came from early blood T cell clone dynamics, with interferon-beta.

Focal radiation was given together with CTLA-4 blockade (ipilimumab) to patients with chemo-refractory metastatic non-small-cell lung cancer. J is TRBJ1-2 and V is TRBV20-1; TRBD1 agrees at 7 bases. Source: peripheral blood, taken from a patient treated with radiotherapy plus ipilimumab. This TCR derives from a human donor with non-small cell lung cancer who had a complete response to radiotherapy plus ipilimumab. CDR3 sequence (DNA): TGCAGTGCCCAGGGGGGTCTTGGCTACACCTTC. Protein sequence: CSAQGGLGYTF.